The clone carrying this TCR beta chain occurred a few times. Each CDR3 protein gets one entry after TCRdb re-called the RT-PCR reads with MiXCR. The sample yields 500,000 to 550,000 distinct CDR3 sequences, under 25% seen once. The junction had 5 bases not matched to a gene; V was cut back by 2 bases and J by 2 bases. Germline lookup yields CDR1 MNHEY and CDR2 SVGEGT. The CDR3 is made up of 16 amino acids. The sample originates from a study of response to subunit inactivated influenza vaccine. This sample also belongs to another study, concerning T cells expressing NK-cell markers. Per that paper: A 5'RACE template switching approach incorporating UMIs was used to make TCR beta cDNA. Several donors likewise had their CD3+CD56-NKG2C+ fraction led by these clonotypes. Expanded clones of NKG2C+ T cells had an unclear HCMV specificity.

The chain has TRBV6-2 or TRBV6-3 and TRBJ2-7, with 11 bases aligning to TRBD2. The receptor was isolated from a man aged 50 to 59 who received an inactivated influenza vaccine. The sequenced sample was CD4+ T cells sorted from PBMCs, obtained 12 days after vaccination. The CDR3 spells CASSYPGLAATYEQYF. In nucleotides, the CDR3 is TGTGCCAGCAGTTACCCGGGACTAGCGGCGACCTACGAGCAGTACTTC.